This T cell receptor (beta chain) derives from a study of T cells in Graves' hyperthyroidism and ophthalmopathy. Amplified TCR beta CDR3 regions derived from RNA transcripts. The primer set for the first-round RT-PCR of the TCR CDR3 was HTBI. TCRdb re-called the multiplex PCR reads through MiXCR, storing one row per CDR3 protein. The top ten hold approximately 12% of the sample, which has under 300,000 distinct CDR3 sequences, about 14% seen once. Study conclusions and caveats: Peripheral blood also featured most of the thyroid clonotypes expanded above 0.001.

The CDR3 extends over 12 amino acids. V was clipped by 7 bases and J by 11 bases, with 15 bases between them. Germline CDR1 reads MNHNS; CDR2 reads SASEGT. This clonotype was observed many times. What it recognizes is unknown. Patients with uncontrolled infections, other autoimmune diseases, pregnancy or lactation were excluded. The blood specimen was taken at initial hyperthyroidism diagnosis, before any ophthalmopathy symptoms. From more than 8 ml of fresh peripheral blood, PBMCs were isolated. This rearrangement joins TRBV6-1 to TRBJ1-5; D is unresolved. The clonotype was recovered from a woman aged 40 to 50 with Graves' hyperthyroidism that later progressed to Graves' ophthalmopathy. Source material: blood. The CDR3 sequence: CASTHSGLAQHF. CDR3 nucleotide sequence: TGTGCCAGCACCCACAGTGGGCTGGCCCAGCATTTT.